The 22 T cell receptor beta chains below were found in one sample sequenced in a study of regulatory T cells in long-lasting Graves disease. Time point here: newly diagnosed GD, antithyroid drugs for less than 3 months. With RNA extracted from PBMCs as input, the TCR library was made. Through Arm-PCR of CDR3 regions and iRepertoire HTBI primers, TCR beta libraries were built. TCRdb independently ran MiXCR on the multiplex PCR reads; one entry per CDR3 protein. The table includes about 530,000 distinct CDR3 sequences, 15% to 20% detected once. A further study also used this sample, focusing on T cells in Graves' hyperthyroidism and ophthalmopathy.

The source material was peripheral blood mononuclear cells (PBMCs), sampled at new diagnosis, from a patient treated with antithyroid drugs. Every receptor here comes from a woman aged 40 to 65 with Graves disease.

Many counts were recorded for this clonotype. The chain carries TRBV2 and TRBJ2-1; D is undetermined. V was clipped by 4 bases and J by 8 bases, with 9 bases between them. This CDR3 region has 12 residues. Germline assignment: CDR1 SNHLY and CDR2 FYNNEI. In DNA, the CDR3 is TGTGCCAGCAGTGTCTCAGCGTATGAGCAGTTCTTC. This gives the protein CASSVSAYEQFF.

The table lists this clonotype with a few counts. The CDR3 coding sequence is TGCGCCAGCAGCCGGGCGGGGGCCGGGGGCACAGATACGCAGTATTTT. Encoded protein: CASSRAGAGGTDTQYF. The V gene is TRBV5-1, the J gene TRBJ2-3; D may be TRBD2 (7 bases). Germline V gene sequence: CDR1 SGHRS, CDR2 YFSETQ. This CDR3 comprises 16 residues. V lost 4 bases to trimming and J lost 1 base, with 16 bases between them.

This clonotype has a count of ten or more. The chain uses TRBV2 and TRBJ1-4; weak D call: TRBD1 (5 bases). V lost 6 bases and J 11 bases, leaving 19 bases between the germline ends. The CDR3 sequence is 14 residues long. CDR1 and CDR2 from the germline V gene are SNHLY and FYNNEI. The CDR3 region has the DNA TGTGCCAGCAGACTTGTGGTAGCAGGGCAGAAACTGTTTTTT. Translated: CASRLVVAGQKLFF.

This clonotype appeared many times. The chain employs TRBV18 and TRBJ2-7; D is perhaps TRBD2 (5 bases). CDR1 is KGHSH, CDR2 LQKENI, per germline. V lost 8 bases, J lost 6 bases, and 14 bases lay in between. CDR3 length equals 12 residues. CDR3 sequence reads: CASSPPAGEQYF. The DNA of the CDR3 is TGTGCCAGCAGTCCACCCGCGGGCGAGCAGTACTTC. Filled out from reference TRBV18 and TRBJ2-7, the complete variable domain reads NAGVMQNPRHLVRRRGQEARLRCSPMKGHSHVYWYRQLPEEGLKFMVYLQKENIIDESGMPKERFSAEFPKEGPSILRIQQVVRGDSAAYFCASSPPAGEQYFGPGTRLTVT.

Here the CDR3 reads CASSSWGSSYEQYF. DNA for the CDR3: TGTGCCAGCAGTTCCTGGGGCTCCTCCTACGAGCAGTACTTC. V and J are TRBV27 and TRBJ2-7, with D possibly matching TRBD1 (5 bases). This CDR3 has 14 residues. Germline values: CDR1 MNHEY, CDR2 SMNVEV (reference sequence). The V gene lost 4 bases and the J gene lost 0 bases, with 10 bases spanning the gap.

The chain has TRBV20-1 and TRBJ2-1; 7 nucleotides line up with TRBD1. V lost 6 bases and J lost 13; bases outside the gene matches: 24. This CDR3 has 16 residues. CDR1 DFQATT and CDR2 SNEGSKA come from the germline V gene (reference sequence). CDR3: CSATTGALGIQETQFF. The CDR3 DNA follows: TGCAGTGCCACAACAGGGGCCCTGGGTATTCAAGAGACCCAGTTCTTC.

On this clonotype: A read error may be the cause here, since a much bigger clone is one base away. J is TRBJ2-2 and V is TRBV30, with TRBD1 matching over 8 bases. CDR1 is GTSNPN, CDR2 SVGIG, per germline (reference sequence). After removal of 2 bases from V and 10 bases from J, the junction contained 12 bases not matched to a gene. CDR3 length equals 15 residues. CDR3 sequence reads: CAWSFTGTGYVELFF. The DNA for the CDR3 is TGTGCCTGGAGTTTTACCGGGACAGGTTACGTGGAGCTGTTTTTT.

The rearrangement joins TRBV6-2 or TRBV6-3 to TRBJ1-2; the D gene is possibly TRBD1 (5 bases). V was shortened by 2 bases and J by 1 base, with 8 bases between the two germline ends. The CDR3 extends over 14 amino acids. Germline V gene sequence: CDR1 MNHEY, CDR2 SVGEGT. The DNA of the CDR3 is TGTGCCAGCAGTTACCAGGGAAGTAACTATGGCTACACCTTC. Amino acids: CASSYQGSNYGYTF.

This clonotype was recorded at least ten times. V and J are TRBV11-2 and TRBJ1-1, with D perhaps matching TRBD1 (5 bases). CDR1 is SGHAT, CDR2 FQNNGV, per germline. The CDR3 is made up of 13 amino acids. Trimming stripped 4 bases from V and 8 bases from J, with 14 bases between. The CDR3 loop reads CASSSAQGREAFF. Here the CDR3 DNA reads TGTGCCAGCAGCTCCGCTCAGGGTCGGGAAGCTTTCTTT.

In its sample, this clonotype was seen a few times. The V call is TRBV6-2 or TRBV6-3, the J call TRBJ1-4; TRBD1 matches 8 bases. CDR1 is MNHEY, CDR2 SVGEGT, per germline. V dropped 5 bases and J dropped 0; count of bases not matched to a gene: 14. This CDR3 region has 19 residues. For the CDR3, the DNA is TGTGCCAGCAGTCCGCTGGACAGGGCCAGTACGGCAACTAATGAAAAACTGTTTTTT. Translation gives CASSPLDRASTATNEKLFF.

This clonotype was recorded at least ten times. The V gene is TRBV4-1, the J gene TRBJ2-3; 14 bases fit TRBD2. The germline CDR1 and CDR2 sequences are MGHRA and YSYEKL. The V gene end was trimmed by 4 bases and the J gene end by 0 bases; junction bases not matched to a gene: 6. The CDR3 has 18 residues. The CDR3 spells CASSPGLAGGPSTDTQYF. The CDR3 region has the DNA TGCGCCAGCAGCCCCGGACTAGCGGGGGGCCCAAGCACAGATACGCAGTATTTT.

This sequence joins TRBV14 and TRBJ1-2; D is perhaps TRBD1 (6 bases). Germline V lookup: CDR1 SGHDN, CDR2 FVKESK. CDR3 size: 15 residues. V lost 4 bases and J lost 4, with 16 bases in between. CDR3 DNA: TGTGCCAGCAGCCGATCCCCGGGGGCGGGCTATGGCTACACCTTC. This sequence encodes CASSRSPGAGYGYTF.

This clonotype was seen many times. The V gene is TRBV5-1, the J gene TRBJ2-1, with D uncertain. V was trimmed by 0 bases and J by 5 bases, leaving 9 bases between them. The CDR3 contains 14 residues. The germline V gene encodes CDR1 SGHRS and CDR2 YFSETQ. In nucleotides, the CDR3 is TGCGCCAGCAGCTTGGGCTTTACCGACAATGAGCAGTTCTTC. Its translation is CASSLGFTDNEQFF.

This chain connects TRBV6-1 to TRBJ2-2; D might be TRBD1 or TRBD2, each matching 5 bases. The germline V and J ends were trimmed by 6 bases and 7 bases, with 12 bases remaining between them. CDR1 and CDR2 from the germline V gene are MNHNS and SASEGT. The CDR3 sequence is 13 residues long. The CDR3 sequence: CASRVGVGGELFF. In nucleotides, the CDR3 is TGTGCCAGCAGGGTGGGGGTCGGCGGGGAGCTGTTTTTT.

This clonotype was counted at least ten times. The V gene is TRBV6-1, the J gene TRBJ1-4; D is ambiguous. With 7 bases removed from V and 8 bases from J, the gap between germline ends came to 14 bases. CDR3 size: 13 residues. CDR1 MNHNS and CDR2 SASEGT come from the germline V gene. The CDR3 reads CASTLPGGEKLFF. DNA for the CDR3: TGTGCCAGCACCCTTCCAGGTGGGGAAAAACTGTTTTTT.

The sample holds many counts of this clonotype. The gene calls are TRBV20-1 and TRBJ1-4; D possibly corresponds to TRBD1 (5 bases). CDR1 and CDR2 from the germline V gene are DFQATT and SNEGSKA (reference sequence). The CDR3 runs to 14 residues. The V and J ends lost 6 bases and 3 bases respectively, with 14 bases between them. CDR3 region: CSATPGGPNEKLFF. CDR3 nucleotide sequence: TGCAGTGCAACACCGGGGGGACCTAATGAAAAACTGTTTTTT.

The V call is TRBV12-3 or TRBV12-4, the J call TRBJ2-7, with TRBD2 identical over 7 bases. Trimming took 1 base from V and 4 from J; bases not matched to a gene: 4. This CDR3 has 14 residues. The DNA of the CDR3 is TGTGCCAGCAGTTTAGAGGGACTACCTTACGAGCAGTACTTC. Its protein product is CASSLEGLPYEQYF.

The V gene is TRBV7-9, the J gene TRBJ2-1; 8 positions agree with TRBD2. Trimming at V came to 5 bases and at J to 3 bases, leaving 6 bases not matched to a gene. Germline V gene data show CDR1 as SEHNR and CDR2 as FQNEAQ (reference sequence). This CDR3 has 15 residues. The CDR3: CASSPGGARYNEQFF. In nucleotides, the CDR3 is TGTGCCAGCAGCCCGGGGGGGGCGCGCTACAATGAGCAGTTCTTC.

In its sample, this clonotype was seen many times. V usage is TRBV10-1 and J usage is TRBJ2-3; tentatively, D is TRBD2 (6 bases). V was trimmed by 8 bases and J by 7 bases, leaving 22 bases between them. The CDR3 has 15 residues. CDR1 is WNHNN and CDR2 is SYGVQD in the germline V gene (reference sequence). CDR3 nucleotides: TGCGCCAGCCCAACACAACCCCGGACTATGCATACGCAGTATTTT. This sequence encodes CASPTQPRTMHTQYF.

The gene calls are TRBV5-8 and TRBJ2-3, with 13 bases aligning to TRBD2. CDR1 and CDR2 (germline): SGHTS, YDEGEE. After removal of 4 bases from V and 4 bases from J, the junction contained 9 bases not matched to a gene. The CDR3 has 17 amino acids. DNA for the CDR3: TGTGCCAGCAGCCTCGTGGGGACTAGCGGGGTTTCAGATACGCAGTATTTT. This translates into CASSLVGTSGVSDTQYF.

There are many counts of this clonotype. The rearrangement uses TRBV20-1 and TRBJ1-5; a possible D gene is TRBD1 (6 bases). Germline V gene data show CDR1 as DFQATT and CDR2 as SNEGSKA (reference sequence). Trimming shortened V by 4 bases and J by 5 bases, and 24 bases separated the two germline ends. CDR3 size: 17 residues. The CDR3 is CSATGRYRVSQDQPQHF. In DNA, the CDR3 is TGCAGTGCTACAGGACGTTACAGGGTCTCCCAAGATCAGCCCCAGCATTTT.

This clonotype has more than one count but fewer than ten. V is TRBV19 and J is TRBJ2-1; weak D call: TRBD2 (5 bases). CDR1 and CDR2 (germline): LNHDA, SQIVND (reference sequence). The ends were cut back, 7 bases at V and 7 bases at J, with 14 bases in the middle. The CDR3 consists of 13 residues. CDR3 sequence: CASKIDGGNEQFF. The CDR3 DNA sequence: TGTGCCAGTAAAATAGATGGCGGGAATGAGCAGTTCTTC. The variable domain in full, completed from reference TRBV19 and TRBJ2-1, reads DGGITQSPKYLFRKEGQNVTLSCEQNLNHDAMYWYRQDPGQGLRLIYYSQIVNDFQKGDIAEGYSVSREKKESFPLTVTSAQKNPTAFYLCASKIDGGNEQFFGPGTRLTVL.